Below, one T cell receptor beta chain is given with its context. Its antigen remains unidentified. The record has no base qualities; no much larger clone is one base away. Collaborating institutions collected whole blood in K2EDTA tubes following their own protocols. For TCRbeta analysis, collaborator samples were shipped as frozen whole blood, as isolated PBMCs, or as DNA extracted from either sample type. The CDR3 has 13 amino acids, counting the end cysteine and phenylalanine. The DNA shown is the 39-base CDR3, in frame from base 1. CDR1 and CDR2 are read off the germline V gene as SNHLY and FYNNEI. V gives up 6 bases and J gives up 1 base, and the segment between their germline ends measures 9 bases. This sample is drawn from a study of blood T cell repertoires in COVID-19 (TCRdb year 2020). Background on the whole study: Samples from collaborators originated in the United States, Italy and Spain and spanned both the acute and convalescent phases of COVID-19. The prospective study material was composed of cDNA or gDNA derived from T cells, B-cell-depleted T cells, or PBMCs. The dataset comprised deeply sampled blood TCRbeta repertoires from subjects exposed to, actively infected with, or recovered from COVID-19. The repertoires were made available in a free public database intended to serve as a resource for research on the immune response to SARS-CoV-2. The samples were drawn from the first 160 participants of the ongoing ImmuneRACE study and from 1,254 subjects provided by 6 global collaborators. The sample metadata nearly always contained a de-identified subject ID, COVID-19 status, age in years and sex. Where HLA class I and class II types were available, the types were taken from metadata supplied by the sample provider, not from assay-based typing. Study-level results and caveats: The quantity of clinical and demographic metadata differed by source and by participant and was supplied without curation.

TCRbeta CDR3 regions were amplified from genomic DNA using the immunoSEQ Assay, a bias-controlled multiplex PCR. As for the original processing: Within the assay, amplification of reference gene primers was used to estimate how many nucleated cells each sample contained. To quantify the absolute abundance of each unique TCRbeta CDR3 rearrangement, sequence reads were collapsed and filtered. For each sample, productive Simpson clonality was calculated as the square root of Simpson's diversity index across productive rearrangements. TCRdb provides this immuneACCESS table in a form limited to in-frame rearrangements. Some clones are lacking; in checked studies, under half of them reflect an unresolved V gene, and why the rest are absent is not known. That table furnishes V, J and clone size, whereas the DNA furnished D and trimming. This sample holds 140,000 to 150,000 clones; 81% were observed only once. About 7.5% of the sample belongs to the ten largest clones.

Sequencing was done on a sample of peripheral blood. This sequence was found in a human donor in a cohort sampled during active COVID-19. The chain links TRBV2 with TRBJ1-1; TRBD1 could be the D gene, as 5 bases match. The encoded CDR3 is CASRADTNTEAFF. The DNA reads as follows: TGTGCCAGCAGGGCGGACACGAACACTGAAGCTTTCTTT.